This T cell receptor beta chain derives from a study of T cell responses to AZD1222 COVID-19 vaccine. Here immunoSEQ multiplex PCR was the method, and the copy in TCRdb shows in-frame clones only, minus some. The table records about 110,000 clones, 87% of them present only once. V gave up 0 bases and J gave up 9 bases, with 15 bases separating them. CDR1 and CDR2 from the germline V gene are LGHDT and YNNKEL (reference sequence). The length of the CDR3 is 15 residues. Whole-study results and caveats: In a largely white British group with more females than males, clonal diversity was possibly underestimated. The number of AZD1222 recipients seropositive at baseline was only five to seven. Nearly half of spike-specific TCRs reportedly go after variant regions that carry no mutations.

About this clone: Its antigen remains unidentified.

The source is an adult who received the AZD1222 COVID-19 vaccine. The sequences come from peripheral blood, collected 28 days after the second AZD1222 dose. This chain connects TRBV3-1 (or the pseudogene TRBV3-2) to TRBJ2-1, with D possibly being TRBD1 (6 bases). The CDR3 loop reads CASSQEFEVRGEQFF. In DNA form, the CDR3 reads TGTGCCAGCAGCCAAGAGTTCGAGGTCAGGGGTGAGCAGTTCTTC.